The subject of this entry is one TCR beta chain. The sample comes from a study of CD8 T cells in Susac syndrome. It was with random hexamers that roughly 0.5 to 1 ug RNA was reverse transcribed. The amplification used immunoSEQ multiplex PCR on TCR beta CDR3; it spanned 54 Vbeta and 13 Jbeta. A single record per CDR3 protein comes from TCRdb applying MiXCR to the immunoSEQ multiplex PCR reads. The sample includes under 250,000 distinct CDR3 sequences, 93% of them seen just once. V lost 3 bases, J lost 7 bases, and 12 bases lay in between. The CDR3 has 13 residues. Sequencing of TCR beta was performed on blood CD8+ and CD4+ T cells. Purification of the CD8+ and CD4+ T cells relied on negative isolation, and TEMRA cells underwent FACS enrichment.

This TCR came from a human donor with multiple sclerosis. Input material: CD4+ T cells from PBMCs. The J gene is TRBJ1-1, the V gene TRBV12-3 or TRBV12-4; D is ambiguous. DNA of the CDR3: TGTGCCAGCAGTTTTTGGAGCGTACATGAAGCTTTCTTT. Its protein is CASSFWSVHEAFF.